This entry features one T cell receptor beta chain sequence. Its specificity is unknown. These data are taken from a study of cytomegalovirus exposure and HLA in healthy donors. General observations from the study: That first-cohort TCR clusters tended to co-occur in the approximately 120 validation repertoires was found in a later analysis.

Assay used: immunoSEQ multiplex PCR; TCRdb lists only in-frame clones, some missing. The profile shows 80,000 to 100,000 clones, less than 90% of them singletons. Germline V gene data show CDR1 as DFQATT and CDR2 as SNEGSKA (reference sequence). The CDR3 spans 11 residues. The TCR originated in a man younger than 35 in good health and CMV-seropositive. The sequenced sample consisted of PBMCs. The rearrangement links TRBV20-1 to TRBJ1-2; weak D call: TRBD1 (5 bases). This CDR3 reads CLFRDNYGYTF. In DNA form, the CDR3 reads TGCCTGTTCAGGGATAACTATGGCTACACCTTC.